Below, 6 T cell receptor beta chains from the same sample are listed, as sequenced in a study of control samples from healthy donors and cancer patients. The data were produced by immunoSEQ multiplex PCR, yet TCRdb's version contains in-frame clones alone and is incomplete. The data hold 45,000 to 60,000 clones, with less than 95% observed a single time. Sample: blood. The receptors originated from a young man in good health.

This chain connects TRBV28 to TRBJ2-7; 9 positions match TRBD2. The CDR3 runs 15 residues. V was pared by 5 bases and J by 2 bases, with 7 bases of the junction left unmatched. From germline, CDR1 is MDHEN and CDR2 SYDVKM. CDR3 in DNA: TGTGCCAGCAGTCTACCGACTAGCGGCACCTACGAGCAGTACTTC. Translated: CASSLPTSGTYEQYF.

The chain employs TRBV19 and TRBJ2-2, with unresolved D. V was shortened by 5 bases and J by 5 bases, with 6 bases between the two germline ends. The CDR3 is 12 amino acids. CDR1 is LNHDA, CDR2 SQIVND, per germline (reference sequence). CDR3 coding DNA: TGTGCCAGTAGTCTTGGGACCGGGGAGCTGTTTTTT. Residues: CASSLGTGELFF.

The rearrangement uses TRBV19 and TRBJ2-7; possible D gene TRBD1, 6 bases. V lost 6 bases, J lost 5 bases, and 17 bases lay in between. Germline CDR1 is LNHDA and CDR2 is SQIVND (reference sequence). There are 14 residues in the CDR3. The CDR3: CASSLGGRGNEQYF. CDR3 nucleotide sequence: TGTGCCAGTAGCCTGGGCGGCAGGGGAAACGAGCAGTACTTC.

This chain joins TRBV9 and TRBJ1-2; D is ambiguous. Germline-derived CDR1 and CDR2 are SGDLS and YYNGEE. V was trimmed by 0 bases and J by 6 bases, leaving 9 bases between them. The CDR3 covers 13 residues. CDR3 sequence reads: CASSVEGFDGYTF. CDR3 DNA sequence: TGTGCCAGCAGCGTAGAAGGATTCGATGGCTACACCTTC.

V is TRBV6-2 or TRBV6-3 and J is TRBJ1-2; no clear D gene. V lost 2 bases to trimming and J lost 6 bases, with 4 bases between them. The CDR3 spans 11 residues. Germline values: CDR1 MNHEY, CDR2 SVGEGT. CDR3 DNA sequence: TGTGCCAGCAGTTACCGGAATGGCTACACCTTC. Translated, it gives CASSYRNGYTF.

This rearrangement joins TRBV30 to TRBJ1-3, with D maybe TRBD1 (6 bases). Between the trimmed V and J ends, which lost 6 bases and 1 base, there was a span of 7 bases. Germline loops: CDR1 GTSNPN, CDR2 SVGIG (reference sequence). The CDR3 extends over 12 amino acids. The CDR3 DNA reads as TGTGCCTGCAGGGGATCTGGAAACACCATATATTTT. Protein: CACRGSGNTIYF.